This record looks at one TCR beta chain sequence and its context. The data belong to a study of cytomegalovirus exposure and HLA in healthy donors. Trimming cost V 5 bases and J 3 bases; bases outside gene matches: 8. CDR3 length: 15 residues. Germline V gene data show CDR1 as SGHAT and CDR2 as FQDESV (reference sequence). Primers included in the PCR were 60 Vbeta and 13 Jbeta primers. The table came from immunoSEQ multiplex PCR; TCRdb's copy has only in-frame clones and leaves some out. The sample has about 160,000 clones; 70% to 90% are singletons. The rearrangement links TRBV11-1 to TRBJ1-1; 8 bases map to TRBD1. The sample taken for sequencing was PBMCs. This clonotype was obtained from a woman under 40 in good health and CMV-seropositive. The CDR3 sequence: CASSRPTDRDTEAFF. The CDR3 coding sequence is TGTGCCAGCAGCCGACCGACGGACAGGGACACTGAAGCTTTCTTT.